A single sample is the source of the 10 T cell receptor beta chains below, sequenced in a study of CD8+ T cells in alopecia areata. TCR sequencing used cDNA made by reverse transcription of extracted RNA. Method: immunoSEQ multiplex PCR; TCRdb's copy keeps in-frame clones and lacks some. The profile shows about 260,000 clones, 50% to 75% of them singletons. Treatment specified: oral pan-JAK inhibitor, 5-10 mg twice daily. The sequenced sample was CD4+ T cells sorted from blood, obtained around week 54, from a patient treated with tofacitinib. The receptors were sampled from a human donor with alopecia areata.

The gene calls are TRBV14 and TRBJ2-2; D is possibly TRBD1 (5 bases). The CDR3 has 14 residues. V was cut by 3 bases and J by 6 bases, with 11 bases left in between. CDR1 and CDR2 (germline): SGHDN, FVKESK. CDR3 in amino acids: CASSHAGIPGELFF. CDR3 DNA sequence: TGTGCCAGCAGCCATGCAGGGATCCCCGGGGAGCTGTTTTTT.

The chain carries TRBV29-1 and TRBJ1-5, with D maybe TRBD1 (5 bases). The CDR3 extends over 13 amino acids. Germline V gene data show CDR1 as SQVTM and CDR2 as ANQGSEA. The germline V and J ends were trimmed by 1 base and 6 bases, with 10 bases remaining between them. This CDR3 is CSVEVGGGQPQHF. The CDR3, as DNA: TGCAGCGTTGAAGTTGGGGGTGGTCAGCCCCAGCATTTT.

This clone was counted a few times. The chain recombines TRBV27 with TRBJ2-5; TRBD1 is a possible D gene (5 bases). The CDR3 runs 13 residues. V lost 6 bases, J lost 5 bases, and 13 bases lay in between. Germline V gives CDR1 MNHEY, CDR2 SMNVEV (reference sequence). CDR3 amino acids: CASSRGAWETQYF. The CDR3 DNA follows: TGTGCCAGCAGCCGTGGGGCGTGGGAGACCCAGTACTTC.

The rearrangement links TRBV9 to TRBJ1-1; maybe TRBD1 (5 bases). The CDR3 totals 14 residues. CDR1 and CDR2 (germline): SGDLS, YYNGEE. V lost 3 bases to trimming and J lost 11 bases, with 20 bases between them. CDR3 DNA: TGTGCCAGCAGCGGTCACCAGGGCCTCACGGGGGCTTTCTTT. Translated: CASSGHQGLTGAFF.

This clone appeared a few times. The J gene is TRBJ2-5, the V gene TRBV30, with D unresolved. Germline V gene data show CDR1 as GTSNPN and CDR2 as SVGIG (reference sequence). Trimming removed 0 bases from V and 5 bases from J, with 25 bases in between. This CDR3 spans 18 amino acids. As DNA, the CDR3 is TGTGCCTGGAGTGTATTACCCCCGCAGGCGGCCCCGCGGGAGACCCAGTACTTC. Translating it yields CAWSVLPPQAAPRETQYF.

The V gene is TRBV30, the J gene TRBJ2-7, with 9 bases aligning to TRBD1. Germline V gives CDR1 GTSNPN, CDR2 SVGIG (reference sequence). CDR3 length equals 17 residues. Germline trimming cut 2 bases from V and 2 bases from J; bases unmatched to any gene: 13. The CDR3 DNA reads TGTGCCTGGAGTTTCGGACAGGGGAAATCCGTAGCCTACGAGCAGTACTTC. It is translated as CAWSFGQGKSVAYEQYF.

This chain uses TRBV15 with TRBJ1-4, with 7 bases lining up with TRBD1. V shed 5 bases, J shed 5 bases, and the junction held 11 bases outside the gene matches. The CDR3 length is 16 residues. The germline CDR1 and CDR2 sequences are LNHNV and YYDKDF (reference sequence). CDR3 residues: CATSDSPRDSNEKLFF. CDR3 nucleotide sequence: TGTGCCACCAGCGATAGCCCCCGGGACAGCAATGAAAAACTGTTTTTT. Variable domain in full (rest from reference TRBV15 and TRBJ1-4): DAMVIQNPRYQVTQFGKPVTLSCSQTLNHNVMYWYQQKSSQAPKLLFHYYDKDFNNEADTPDNFQSRRPNTSFCFLDIRSPGLGDTAMYLCATSDSPRDSNEKLFFGSGTQLSVL.

V and J are TRBV5-1 and TRBJ1-1, with a possible D match to TRBD1 (5 bases). Germline assignment: CDR1 SGHRS and CDR2 YFSETQ. V lost 2 bases, J lost 5 bases, and 19 bases lay in between. CDR3 length: 16 residues. CDR3 sequence reads: CASSFGHLGTMTEAFF. The CDR3 region has the DNA TGCGCCAGCAGCTTCGGACACCTCGGTACGATGACTGAAGCTTTCTTT.

The chain recombines TRBV5-6 with TRBJ1-6, with 7 nucleotides matching TRBD1. Germline lookup yields CDR1 SGHDT and CDR2 YYEEEE. The CDR3 covers 16 residues. V was clipped by 4 bases and J by 7 bases; unmatched bases: 11. CDR3 residues: CASSLETGVLNSPLHF. CDR3 DNA sequence: TGTGCCAGCAGCCTGGAAACAGGGGTATTGAATTCACCCCTCCACTTT.

The rearrangement uses TRBV9 and TRBJ2-1; weak D call: TRBD1 (5 bases). The V and J ends lost 4 bases and 6 bases respectively, with 14 bases between them. Per the germline V gene, CDR1 is SGDLS and CDR2 is YYNGEE. The CDR3 runs to 14 residues. For the CDR3, the DNA is TGTGCCAGCAGCTACGACAGCCGAACCAATGAGCAGTTCTTC. This codes for CASSYDSRTNEQFF.